Below are 21 T cell receptor beta chains sequenced from a single sample in a study of T-cell memory formation after mild COVID-19. TCRdb re-analysed the 5' RACE reads in MiXCR, keeping a single row per CDR3 protein. The sample holds roughly 280,000 distinct CDR3 sequences, 15% to 20% seen once. The sample consisted of PBMCs or a T cell subset sorted from them (not recorded which). The receptors shown here come from a man between 18 and 35 years old who had mild COVID-19 (a few samples of this study predate the infection). Cell type and time point are not known.

The chain employs TRBV7-9 and TRBJ2-7, with TRBD2 as a possible D gene (6 bases). With 7 bases removed from V and 7 bases from J, the gap between germline ends came to 20 bases. The germline gives CDR1 SEHNR, CDR2 FQNEAQ (reference sequence). This CDR3 region has 14 residues. CDR3 amino acids: CASTPRAAGWEQYV. CDR3 coding DNA: TGTGCCAGCACCCCAAGAGCGGCGGGGTGGGAGCAGTACGTC.

Concerning this clonotype: The CDR3 ends on some other residue instead of the conserved phenylalanine or tryptophan, so this is likely a read error. The chain is built from TRBV4-1 and TRBJ1-1; D gene unclear. The CDR3 has 15 amino acids. V gave up 0 bases and J gave up 4 bases, with 12 bases separating them. Germline-derived CDR1 and CDR2 are MGHRA and YSYEKL. The CDR3 nucleotides are TGCGCCAGCAGCCAAGACGCCCCCGAAGGCACTGAAGCTTTCCTT. Protein product: CASSQDAPEGTEAFL.

This clonotype was seen more than once but under ten times. The rearrangement uses TRBV28 and TRBJ2-1; a possible D gene is TRBD2 (6 bases). This CDR3 region has 15 residues. Germline CDR1 reads MDHEN; CDR2 reads SYDVKM. V was pared by 6 bases and J by 4 bases, with 16 bases between. This CDR3 reads CASSPIGGRYNEQFF. In DNA, the CDR3 is TGTGCCAGCAGCCCAATAGGAGGGAGATACAATGAGCAGTTCTTC.

The chain links TRBV6-5 to TRBJ1-2; D is perhaps TRBD1 (5 bases). The V and J ends lost 6 bases and 0 bases respectively, with 14 bases between them. The CDR3 consists of 15 residues. CDR1 and CDR2 from the germline V gene are MNHEY and SVGAGI. The CDR3 nucleotides read TGTGCCAGCAGCCGACAGCAAAGCTCTAACTATGGCTACACCTTC. Residues: CASSRQQSSNYGYTF.

In its sample, this clonotype was seen many times. The rearrangement links TRBV7-9 to TRBJ2-1; 8 nucleotides align to TRBD2. This CDR3 is built from 14 residues. Germline CDR1 is SEHNR and CDR2 is FQNEAQ (reference sequence). Trimming took 5 bases from V and 1 from J; bases not matched to a gene: 1. Written as DNA, the CDR3 is TGTGCCAGCAGCACGGGGGGGTCCTACAATGAGCAGTTCTTC. Translating gives CASSTGGSYNEQFF.

The table lists this clonotype with a few counts. The chain employs TRBV18 and TRBJ2-3; D gene ambiguous. Trimming cost V 3 bases and J 5 bases, with 9 bases left between them. Germline V CDR1 and CDR2: KGHSH, LQKENI. The CDR3 has 13 residues. In DNA, the CDR3 is TGTGCCAGCTCACCCCCCGTGAGAGATACGCAGTATTTT. Translating it yields CASSPPVRDTQYF. Full variable domain (outside the CDR3, taken from reference TRBV18 and TRBJ2-3): NAGVMQNPRHLVRRRGQEARLRCSPMKGHSHVYWYRQLPEEGLKFMVYLQKENIIDESGMPKERFSAEFPKEGPSILRIQQVVRGDSAAYFCASSPPVRDTQYFGPGTRLTVL.

V usage is TRBV13 and J usage is TRBJ2-3; a weak D match, TRBD2 (5 bases). The CDR3 is 17 residues long. CDR1 PRHDT and CDR2 FYEKMQ come from the germline V gene (reference sequence). The germline V and J ends were trimmed by 1 base and 2 bases, with 16 bases remaining between them. CDR3 protein: CASSLAAGGSTTDTQYF. The CDR3 nucleotides are TGTGCCAGCAGCTTAGCGGCGGGTGGTTCTACCACAGATACGCAGTATTTT.

In this sample, this clonotype turned up a few times. The chain links TRBV4-2 to TRBJ1-3, with D possibly being TRBD1 (5 bases). V was clipped by 4 bases and J by 0 bases, with 13 bases between them. The CDR3 totals 16 residues. CDR1 is LGHNA, CDR2 YNFKEQ, per germline. DNA of the CDR3: TGTGCCAGCAGCCGAAGGGGCGTAAACTCTGGAAACACCATATATTTT. Translation gives CASSRRGVNSGNTIYF.

This chain links TRBV12-3 or TRBV12-4 with TRBJ1-2; the D gene is possibly TRBD1 (5 bases). V was clipped by 8 bases and J by 7 bases, with 11 bases between them. The CDR3 is made up of 11 amino acids. CDR3 loop: CASGGMGGYTF. Here the CDR3 DNA reads TGTGCCAGCGGGGGGATGGGTGGCTACACCTTC.

This clonotype was seen a handful of times. The rearrangement uses TRBV2 and TRBJ2-2; 12 bases match TRBD2. Looked up from germline, CDR1 is SNHLY and CDR2 is FYNNEI. This CDR3 spans 15 amino acids. With V trimmed by 7 bases and J by 4 bases, 4 bases remained unmatched. The DNA for the CDR3 is TGTGCCAGCAACGGACTAGCGGGGCCCACCGGGGAGCTGTTTTTT. Protein product: CASNGLAGPTGELFF.

This clonotype turned up a few times. The limits of the CDR3 on the DNA are not certain, so only TCRdb's listed CDR3 is given. This chain links TRBV6-5 with TRBJ1-2; the table gives TRBD1 as D, unverified against the DNA. CDR1 is MNHEY and CDR2 is SVGAGI in the germline V gene. The CDR3 sequence runs 14 residues, both termini included. The CDR3 spells CASSSSTGIAGYTF.

This clonotype has at least ten counts. The rearrangement uses TRBV9 and TRBJ2-5; possibly TRBD1 for D (5 bases). The CDR3 contains 15 residues. V was pared by 0 bases and J by 5 bases, with 14 bases between. CDR1 is SGDLS and CDR2 is YYNGEE in the germline V gene. DNA of the CDR3: TGTGCCAGCAGCGTAGACGGAGCTTCAGGGGAGACCCAGTACTTC. Its translation is CASSVDGASGETQYF.

The chain joins TRBV7-3 to TRBJ2-3; D is uncertain. V lost 0 bases, J lost 6 bases, and 7 bases lay in between. Germline V CDR1 and CDR2: SGHTA, FQGTGA. The CDR3 loop spans 13 amino acids. In DNA form, the CDR3 reads TGTGCCAGCAGCTTAACGGCGGCCGATACGCAGTATTTT. This sequence encodes CASSLTAADTQYF.

V gene TRBV12-3 or TRBV12-4 combines with J gene TRBJ2-2; TRBD2 matches at 11 bases. The CDR3 length is 15 residues. J was trimmed by 7 bases and V by 3 bases; bases with no gene match: 4. CDR3 DNA: TGTGCCAGCAGTTTCCTAGCGGGGGGTGGCGGGGAGCTGTTTTTT. Residues: CASSFLAGGGGELFF.

The chain joins TRBV29-1 to TRBJ2-3; TRBD2 might be the D (5 bases). The CDR3 is 13 residues long. Germline V gene lookup returns CDR1 SQVTM and CDR2 ANQGSEA. V lost 4 bases, J lost 7 bases, and 15 bases lay in between. DNA for the CDR3: TGCAGCGTTGCGGGGTCAACGACACATACGCAGTATTTT. Translation gives CSVAGSTTHTQYF.

This clonotype was seen only a few times. The V call is TRBV2, the J call TRBJ2-4; D possibly corresponds to TRBD1 (5 bases). This CDR3 comprises 14 residues. Germline CDR1 and CDR2: SNHLY and FYNNEI. V shed 5 bases and J shed 6 bases, with 14 bases lying between them. CDR3 DNA: TGTGCCAGCAGTTTCAGCCAGGGTCCAAACATTCAGTACTTC. As protein: CASSFSQGPNIQYF. The full variable domain, in which reference TRBV2 and TRBJ2-4 provide the parts outside the CDR3, is EPEVTQTPSHQVTQMGQEVILRCVPISNHLYFYWYRQILGQKVEFLVSFYNNEISEKSEIFDDQFSVERPDGSNFTLKIRSTKLEDSAMYFCASSFSQGPNIQYFGAGTRLSVL.

This clonotype was seen a handful of times. The chain carries TRBV2 and TRBJ2-5; D is ambiguous. Germline V gene sequence: CDR1 SNHLY, CDR2 FYNNEI. The CDR3 is 13 amino acids. V was shortened by 6 bases and J by 5 bases, with 13 bases between the two germline ends. The DNA for the CDR3 is TGTGCCAGCAGCGCTCGAACGGGCGAGACCCAGTACTTC. It encodes CASSARTGETQYF.

The gene calls are TRBV4-2 and TRBJ1-2, with 8 bases fitting TRBD1. The CDR3 is 14 residues long. V gave up 5 bases and J gave up 5 bases; unmatched junction bases: 7. The germline CDR1 and CDR2 sequences are LGHNA and YNFKEQ. The CDR3: CASSWGQDGYGYTF. CDR3 nucleotide sequence: TGTGCCAGCAGCTGGGGACAGGACGGATATGGCTACACCTTC.

This chain connects TRBV5-1 to TRBJ2-1, with TRBD2 matching 12 bases. The J segment lost 9 bases and the V segment lost 1 base, leaving 11 bases of the junction unmatched. The germline V gene has CDR1 SGHRS and CDR2 YFSETQ. The CDR3 spans 17 residues. The CDR3 spells CASSLTPSGGALGEQFF. CDR3 coding DNA: TGCGCCAGCAGCTTGACGCCTAGCGGGGGGGCCTTAGGTGAGCAGTTCTTC.

The chain carries TRBV6-1 and TRBJ2-3; unclear D gene. The V gene lost 8 bases and the J gene lost 1 base, with 10 bases spanning the gap. The CDR3 runs to 13 residues. The germline CDR1 and CDR2 sequences are MNHNS and SASEGT. The CDR3 DNA is TGTGCCAGCGGTGCTCTCCGCACAGATACGCAGTATTTT. Residues: CASGALRTDTQYF.

The chain couples TRBV7-9 to TRBJ2-2; TRBD1 aligns across 8 bases. Germline assignment: CDR1 SEHNR and CDR2 FQNEAQ (reference sequence). J gave up 6 bases and V 4 bases, and 4 bases lay outside the gene matches. The CDR3 contains 14 residues. CDR3 nucleotides: TGTGCCAGCAGCTCCGGACAGGGTTCCGGGGAGCTGTTTTTT. This sequence encodes CASSSGQGSGELFF.